A single sample is the source of the 17 T cell receptor beta chains below, sequenced in a study of blood T cell repertoires in COVID-19. Profiled with immunoSEQ multiplex PCR; TCRdb holds only in-frame clones, not every one. Here the sample spans under 250,000 clones, about four fifths being singletons. The specimen was peripheral blood. Every receptor here comes from a woman younger than 30 with acute or convalescent COVID-19.

The chain carries TRBV7-9 and TRBJ2-5; TRBD1 aligns across 8 bases. This CDR3 region has 13 residues. Germline values: CDR1 SEHNR, CDR2 FQNEAQ (reference sequence). V trimming: 6 bases; J trimming: 5 bases; junction bases outside the gene matches: 5. CDR3 in amino acids: CASRSTGGETQYF. The CDR3 DNA follows: TGTGCCAGCAGGTCCACAGGGGGGGAGACCCAGTACTTC. Looking up the rest from reference TRBV7-9 and TRBJ2-5 gives the full variable domain: DTGVSQNPRHKITKRGQNVTFRCDPISEHNRLYWYRQTLGQGPEFLTYFQNEAQLEKSRLLSDRFSAERPKGSFSTLEIQRTEQGDSAMYLCASRSTGGETQYFGPGTRLLVL.

CDR3 loop: CASGPQGLWETQYF. The CDR3 DNA reads TGTGCTAGTGGGCCCCAGGGGTTATGGGAGACCCAGTACTTC. This chain joins TRBV12-5 and TRBJ2-5; perhaps TRBD1 as D (6 bases). This CDR3 spans 14 amino acids. Germline values: CDR1 LGHNT, CDR2 FRNRAP. The V and J ends lost 6 bases and 5 bases respectively, with 16 bases between them.

The CDR3 loop is CASSLGLAGGSDTQYF. In DNA form, the CDR3 reads TGTGCCAGCAGTTTGGGACTAGCGGGAGGATCTGATACGCAGTATTTT. The chain combines TRBV27 with TRBJ2-3, with 15 bases aligning to TRBD2. There are 16 residues in the CDR3. The germline V gene has CDR1 MNHEY and CDR2 SMNVEV (reference sequence). The V gene end was trimmed by 3 bases and the J gene end by 6 bases; junction bases not matched to a gene: 4.

Note on this clone: Other DNA sequences within the sample encode an identical CDR3. V usage is TRBV30 and J usage is TRBJ1-5; TRBD1 is a possible D gene (6 bases). The CDR3 has 14 amino acids. V lost 0 bases and J 2 bases, leaving 8 bases between the germline ends. CDR1 GTSNPN and CDR2 SVGIG come from the germline V gene (reference sequence). The CDR3 loop reads CAWSVAGGNQPQHF. As DNA, the CDR3 is TGTGCCTGGAGTGTTGCAGGGGGCAATCAGCCCCAGCATTTT. Complete variable domain (other parts from reference TRBV30 and TRBJ1-5): SQTIHQWPATLVQPVGSPLSLECTVEGTSNPNLYWYRQAAGRGLQLLFYSVGIGQISSEVPQNLSASRPQDRQFILSSKKLLLSDSGFYLCAWSVAGGNQPQHFGDGTRLSIL.

This chain connects TRBV11-2 to TRBJ2-1; 7 nucleotides agree with TRBD2. Germline trimming cut 2 bases from V and 10 bases from J; bases unmatched to any gene: 8. Germline assignment: CDR1 SGHAT and CDR2 FQNNGV. The CDR3 is 14 residues long. CDR3 loop: CASSLKGLGGEQFF. The DNA for the CDR3 is TGTGCCAGCAGCTTAAAGGGGTTGGGAGGGGAGCAGTTCTTC.

This chain joins TRBV6-6 and TRBJ1-2; possible D gene TRBD1, 5 bases. V was trimmed by 5 bases and J by 2 bases, leaving 18 bases between them. CDR1 is MNHNY, CDR2 SVGAGI, per germline (reference sequence). This CDR3 contains 16 residues. The CDR3 nucleotides are TGTGCCAGCAGTGGCCCGGCAGGGCGAACAAACTATGGCTACACCTTC. Encoded protein: CASSGPAGRTNYGYTF.

This rearrangement joins TRBV23-1 to TRBJ2-7; TRBD1 aligns across 7 bases. TRBV23-1 is sorted into the ORF group, with uncertain function. After removal of 9 bases from V and 4 bases from J, the junction contained 15 bases not matched to a gene. This CDR3 has 15 amino acids. CDR3: CARLRMGTAKYEQYF. CDR3 nucleotide sequence: TGCGCCAGGCTCCGTATGGGGACAGCAAAATACGAGCAGTACTTC.

DNA for the CDR3: TGTGCCAGTACCCTACGGACAGGGTTTAATTCACCCCTCCACTTT. Translated, it gives CASTLRTGFNSPLHF. The chain links TRBV19 to TRBJ1-6; 8 bases match TRBD1. The ends lost 7 bases at V and 6 bases at J; junction bases unmatched: 8. The CDR3 loop spans 15 amino acids. Germline CDR1 LNHDA, CDR2 SQIVND (reference sequence).

The genes are TRBV11-2 and TRBJ2-4; D is possibly TRBD2 (5 bases). The CDR3 runs 16 residues. V shed 4 bases and J shed 0 bases, with 13 bases lying between them. CDR1 is SGHAT and CDR2 is FQNNGV in the germline V gene. CDR3 coding DNA: TGTGCCAGCAGCTGGACTGCCGGGGTAGCCAAAAACATTCAGTACTTC. It is translated as CASSWTAGVAKNIQYF.

The rearrangement links TRBV10-3 to TRBJ2-3; 11 bases match TRBD2. The CDR3 sequence is 16 residues long. J gave up 4 bases and V 3 bases, and 6 bases lay outside the gene matches. Looked up from germline, CDR1 is ENHRY and CDR2 is SYGVKD. In nucleotides, the CDR3 is TGTGCCATCAGTGACCTAGCGGGAGGCGATGCAGATACGCAGTATTTT. This codes for CAISDLAGGDADTQYF.

This chain links TRBV7-2 with TRBJ2-2; 14 bases line up with TRBD2. Trimming cost V 1 base and J 10 bases; bases outside gene matches: 5. Germline CDR1 reads SGHTA; CDR2 reads FQGNSA. The CDR3 is 16 residues long. The CDR3 region has the DNA TGTGCCAGCAGCTTAGTGTTGGGACTAGCGGGAGTGGAGCTGTTTTTT. Residues: CASSLVLGLAGVELFF.

The chain joins TRBV6-2 or TRBV6-3 to TRBJ2-7, with D perhaps TRBD2 (6 bases). Trimming removed 4 bases at V and 5 bases at J, with 18 bases between. The CDR3 consists of 15 residues. Germline CDR1 reads MNHEY; CDR2 reads SVGEGT. The CDR3 protein is CASSSKLTSSHEQYF. The CDR3 DNA is TGTGCCAGCAGTTCCAAACTGACTAGTAGTCACGAGCAGTACTTC.

V usage is TRBV20-1 and J usage is TRBJ1-5; TRBD1 aligns across 9 bases. CDR1 is DFQATT and CDR2 is SNEGSKA in the germline V gene (reference sequence). The CDR3 extends over 13 amino acids. V lost 5 bases to trimming and J lost 4 bases; unmatched junction nucleotides: 3. The CDR3 reads CSARGQGNQPQHF. Written as DNA, the CDR3 is TGCAGTGCTCGTGGACAGGGGAATCAGCCCCAGCATTTT.

The chain uses TRBV28 and TRBJ2-7; D call uncertain. Germline V lookup: CDR1 MDHEN, CDR2 SYDVKM. Trimming removed 6 bases at V and 0 bases at J, with 6 bases between. The CDR3 runs 12 residues. The CDR3 DNA follows: TGTGCCAGCAGGACATCCTCCTACGAGCAGTACTTC. Amino acid sequence: CASRTSSYEQYF.

The gene calls are TRBV7-2 and TRBJ2-7, with 10 bases lining up with TRBD2. The length of the CDR3 is 15 residues. After removal of 5 bases from V and 7 bases from J, the junction contained 11 bases not matched to a gene. Germline loops: CDR1 SGHTA, CDR2 FQGNSA. The CDR3 DNA sequence: TGTGCCAGCAGCCCGAGCGGGAGGGCCATCGGGGAGCAGTACTTC. Protein product: CASSPSGRAIGEQYF.

As regards this clone: The junction does not match germline at one end; this may be a read error. The V and J genes are TRBV7-7 and TRBJ2-5; 9 bases are shared with TRBD2. The CDR3 loop spans 16 amino acids. Germline CDR1 reads SSHAT; CDR2 reads FNYEAQ (reference sequence). CDR3 in DNA: TGTGCTAGCAGCTCCCTGGCTGGGACTAGCCCAGAGACCCAGTACTTC. It is translated as CASSSLAGTSPETQYF.

The chain uses TRBV2 and TRBJ2-2; 13 bases align to TRBD2. V trimming: 7 bases; J trimming: 6 bases; junction bases outside the gene matches: 5. This CDR3 is built from 15 residues. The germline V gene has CDR1 SNHLY and CDR2 FYNNEI. CDR3 sequence reads: CASMGLAGSSGELFF. CDR3 DNA sequence: TGTGCCAGCATGGGACTAGCGGGATCGTCCGGGGAGCTGTTTTTT. Based on the CDR3 plus reference TRBV2 and TRBJ2-2, the full variable domain is EPEVTQTPSHQVTQMGQEVILRCVPISNHLYFYWYRQILGQKVEFLVSFYNNEISEKSEIFDDQFSVERPDGSNFTLKIRSTKLEDSAMYFCASMGLAGSSGELFFGEGSRLTVL.